The 2 T cell receptor beta chains listed next were all sequenced from one sample in a study of blood T cells in healthy people across ages. For the second PCR, which ran for about 7 to 12 cycles, a sample-barcoded 5' primer and a J-beta primer mix were used. MiXCR was run by TCRdb on the 5' RACE reads, yielding one entry per CDR3 protein. The data contain about 1.1 million distinct CDR3 sequences, roughly two fifths of them singletons. Material: blood. These receptors all come from a man aged 18 to 29 in good health.

The chain couples TRBV7-9 to TRBJ2-3; D is unresolved. This CDR3 has 17 residues. Trimming removed 9 bases at V and 7 bases at J, with 29 bases between. The germline V gene has CDR1 SEHNR and CDR2 FQNEAQ (reference sequence). The CDR3 DNA is TGTGCCAGAAGCCTACCTAAGGAAGGGATTCAGCCAAATACGCAGTATTTT. Its protein product is CARSLPKEGIQPNTQYF. The variable domain in full, completed from reference TRBV7-9 and TRBJ2-3, reads DTGVSQNPRHKITKRGQNVTFRCDPISEHNRLYWYRQTLGQGPEFLTYFQNEAQLEKSRLLSDRFSAERPKGSFSTLEIQRTEQGDSAMYLCARSLPKEGIQPNTQYFGPGTRLTVL.

The sample holds one count of this clonotype. Sequence at one end of the junction differs from germline and may be a read error. The chain combines TRBV20-1 with TRBJ2-6; 8 positions agree with TRBD1. Per germline, CDR1 DFQATT and CDR2 SNEGSKA (reference sequence). This CDR3 region has 16 residues. The chain's CDR3 is CSADRGAFSGTNVLTF. In nucleotides, the CDR3 is TGCAGTGCAGACAGGGGCGCCTTCTCTGGGACCAACGTCCTGACTTTC.